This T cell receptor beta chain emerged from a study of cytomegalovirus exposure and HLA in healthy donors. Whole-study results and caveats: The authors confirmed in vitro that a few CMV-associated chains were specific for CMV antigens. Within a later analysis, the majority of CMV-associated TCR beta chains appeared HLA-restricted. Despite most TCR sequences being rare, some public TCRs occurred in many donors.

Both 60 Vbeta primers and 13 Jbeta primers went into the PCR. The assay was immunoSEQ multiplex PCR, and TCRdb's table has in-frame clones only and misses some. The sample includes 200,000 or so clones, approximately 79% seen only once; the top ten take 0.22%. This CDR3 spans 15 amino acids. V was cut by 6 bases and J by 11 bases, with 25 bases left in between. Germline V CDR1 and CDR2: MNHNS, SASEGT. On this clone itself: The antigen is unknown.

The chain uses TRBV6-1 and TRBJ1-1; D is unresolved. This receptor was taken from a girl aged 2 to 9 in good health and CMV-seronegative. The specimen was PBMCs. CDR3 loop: CASSPRREVVKVAFF. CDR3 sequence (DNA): TGTGCCAGCAGCCCCCGCCGGGAGGTGGTGAAAGTGGCTTTCTTT.